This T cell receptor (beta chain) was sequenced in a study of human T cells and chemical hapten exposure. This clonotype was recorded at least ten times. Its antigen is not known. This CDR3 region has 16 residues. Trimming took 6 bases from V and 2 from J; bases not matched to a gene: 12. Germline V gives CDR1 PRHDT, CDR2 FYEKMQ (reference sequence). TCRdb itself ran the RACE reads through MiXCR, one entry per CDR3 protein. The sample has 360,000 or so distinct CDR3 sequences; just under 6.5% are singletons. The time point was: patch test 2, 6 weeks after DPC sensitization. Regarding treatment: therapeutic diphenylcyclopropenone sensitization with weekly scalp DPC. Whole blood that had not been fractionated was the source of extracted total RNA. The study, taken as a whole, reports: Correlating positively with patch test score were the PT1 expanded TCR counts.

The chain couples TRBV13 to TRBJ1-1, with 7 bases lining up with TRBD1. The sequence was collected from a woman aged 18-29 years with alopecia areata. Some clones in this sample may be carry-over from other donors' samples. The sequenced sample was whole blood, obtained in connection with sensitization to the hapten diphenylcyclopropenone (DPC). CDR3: CASRPPTGMSNTEAFF. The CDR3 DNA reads TGTGCCAGCAGACCCCCGACAGGGATGTCTAACACTGAAGCTTTCTTT.